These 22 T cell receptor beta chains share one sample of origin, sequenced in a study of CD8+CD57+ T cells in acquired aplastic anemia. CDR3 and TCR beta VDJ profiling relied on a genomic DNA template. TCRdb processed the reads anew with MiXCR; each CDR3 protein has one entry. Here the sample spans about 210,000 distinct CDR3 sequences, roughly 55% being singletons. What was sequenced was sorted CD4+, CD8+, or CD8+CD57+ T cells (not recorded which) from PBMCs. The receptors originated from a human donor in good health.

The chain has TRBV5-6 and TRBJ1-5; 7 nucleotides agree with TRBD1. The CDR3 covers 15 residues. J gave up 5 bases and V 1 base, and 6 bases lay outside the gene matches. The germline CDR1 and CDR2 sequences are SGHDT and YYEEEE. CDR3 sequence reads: CASSLYGTDYQPQHF. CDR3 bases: TGTGCCAGCAGCTTGTATGGGACAGATTATCAGCCCCAGCATTTT. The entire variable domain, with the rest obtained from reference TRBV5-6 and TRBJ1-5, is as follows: DAGVTQSPTHLIKTRGQQVTLRCSPKSGHDTVSWYQQALGQGPQFIFQYYEEEERQRGNFPDRFSGHQFPNYSSELNVNALLLGDSALYLCASSLYGTDYQPQHFGDGTRLSIL.

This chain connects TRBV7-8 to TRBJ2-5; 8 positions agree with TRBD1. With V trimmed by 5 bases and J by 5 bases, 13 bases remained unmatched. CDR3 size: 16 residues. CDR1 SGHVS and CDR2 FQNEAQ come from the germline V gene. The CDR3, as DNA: TGTGCCAGCAGCGACACCGGGACAGGAGTTTTGGAGACCCAGTACTTC. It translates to CASSDTGTGVLETQYF.

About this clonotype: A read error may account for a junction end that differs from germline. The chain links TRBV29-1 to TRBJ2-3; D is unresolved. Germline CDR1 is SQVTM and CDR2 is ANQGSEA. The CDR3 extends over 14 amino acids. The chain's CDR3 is CSVTVQSITDTQFF. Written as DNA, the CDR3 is TGCAGCGTTACGGTACAATCTATCACAGATACGCAGTTTTTT.

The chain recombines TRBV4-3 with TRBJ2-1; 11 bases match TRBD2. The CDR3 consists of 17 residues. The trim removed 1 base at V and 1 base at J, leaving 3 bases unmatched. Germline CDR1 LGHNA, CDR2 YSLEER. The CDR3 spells CASSQGVAGGSYNEQFF. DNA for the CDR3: TGCGCCAGCAGCCAAGGGGTAGCGGGGGGGTCCTACAATGAGCAGTTCTTC.

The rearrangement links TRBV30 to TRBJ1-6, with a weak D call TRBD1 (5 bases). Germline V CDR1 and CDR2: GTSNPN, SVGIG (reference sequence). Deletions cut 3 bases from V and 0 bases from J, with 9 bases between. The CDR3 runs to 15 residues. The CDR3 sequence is CAWRWGSSYNSPLHF. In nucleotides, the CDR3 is TGTGCCTGGAGATGGGGGAGCTCCTATAATTCACCCCTCCACTTT.

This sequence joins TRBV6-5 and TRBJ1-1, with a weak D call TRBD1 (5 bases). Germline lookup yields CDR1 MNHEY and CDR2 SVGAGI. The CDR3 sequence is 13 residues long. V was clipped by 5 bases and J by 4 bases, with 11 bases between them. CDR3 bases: TGTGCCAGCAGTCTCCCGGGGGTCACTGAAGCTTTCTTT. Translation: CASSLPGVTEAFF.

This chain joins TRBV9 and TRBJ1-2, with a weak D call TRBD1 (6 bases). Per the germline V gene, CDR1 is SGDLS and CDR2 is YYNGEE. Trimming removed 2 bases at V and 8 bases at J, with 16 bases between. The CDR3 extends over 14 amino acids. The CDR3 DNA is TGTGCCAGCAGCGTCGAGGGACAAGGAAGAGGCTACACCTTC. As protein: CASSVEGQGRGYTF.

The CDR3, as DNA: TGTGCCAGCAGCGTCGGACTAGCGGGGGGCGCTGAGCAGTTCTTC. Translation gives CASSVGLAGGAEQFF. The V call is TRBV9, the J call TRBJ2-1; 14 nucleotides match TRBD2. V dropped 2 bases and J dropped 9; count of bases not matched to a gene: 4. CDR1 and CDR2 (germline): SGDLS, YYNGEE. CDR3 size: 15 residues. The entire variable domain, with the rest obtained from reference TRBV9 and TRBJ2-1, is as follows: DSGVTQTPKHLITATGQRVTLRCSPRSGDLSVYWYQQSLDQGLQFLIQYYNGEERAKGNILERFSAQQFPDLHSELNLSSLELGDSALYFCASSVGLAGGAEQFFGPGTRLTVL.

The CDR3 DNA is TGCAGTGCTTGGACTAGAGGAGAGCAGTTCTTC. Translated: CSAWTRGEQFF. The V gene is TRBV20-1, the J gene TRBJ2-1; 7 positions match TRBD2. Germline trimming cut 5 bases from V and 10 bases from J; bases unmatched to any gene: 5. Germline CDR1 and CDR2: DFQATT and SNEGSKA (reference sequence). This CDR3 has 11 residues.

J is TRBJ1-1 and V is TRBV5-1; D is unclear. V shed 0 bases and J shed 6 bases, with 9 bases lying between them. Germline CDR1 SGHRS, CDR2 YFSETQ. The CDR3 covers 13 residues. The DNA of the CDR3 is TGCGCCAGCAGCTTGGGCAATCCTGCTGAAGCTTTCTTT. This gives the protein CASSLGNPAEAFF.

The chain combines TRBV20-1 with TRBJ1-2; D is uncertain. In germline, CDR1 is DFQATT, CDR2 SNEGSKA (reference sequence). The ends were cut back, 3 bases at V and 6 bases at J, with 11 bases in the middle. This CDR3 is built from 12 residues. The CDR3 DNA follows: TGCAGTGCTAGGAACCCGGTCGATGGCTACACCTTC. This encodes CSARNPVDGYTF.

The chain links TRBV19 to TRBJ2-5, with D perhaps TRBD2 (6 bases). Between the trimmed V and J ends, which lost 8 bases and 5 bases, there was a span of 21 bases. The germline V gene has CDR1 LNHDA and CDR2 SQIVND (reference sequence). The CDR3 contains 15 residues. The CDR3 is CASRGGAGIGETQYF. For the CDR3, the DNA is TGTGCCAGTCGTGGAGGGGCCGGGATAGGGGAGACCCAGTACTTC.

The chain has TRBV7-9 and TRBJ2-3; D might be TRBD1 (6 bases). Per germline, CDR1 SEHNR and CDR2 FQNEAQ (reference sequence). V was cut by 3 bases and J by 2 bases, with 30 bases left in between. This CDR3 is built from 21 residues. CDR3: CASSLEGYDFKGHLPTDTQYF. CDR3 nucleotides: TGTGCCAGCAGCTTGGAAGGGTATGATTTTAAGGGACACCTCCCCACAGATACGCAGTATTTT.

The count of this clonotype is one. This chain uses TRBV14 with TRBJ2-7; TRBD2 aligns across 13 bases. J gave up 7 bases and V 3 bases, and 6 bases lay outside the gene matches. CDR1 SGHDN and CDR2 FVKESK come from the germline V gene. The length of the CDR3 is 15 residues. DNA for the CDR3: TGTGCCAGCAGCCAGGGACTAGCGGGACAAGGGGAGCAGTACTTC. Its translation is CASSQGLAGQGEQYF. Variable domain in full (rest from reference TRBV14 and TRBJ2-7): EAGVTQFPSHSVIEKGQTVTLRCDPISGHDNLYWYRRVMGKEIKFLLHFVKESKQDESGMPNNRFLAERTGGTYSTLKVQPAELEDSGVYFCASSQGLAGQGEQYFGPGTRLTVT.

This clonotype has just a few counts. Here the CDR3 DNA reads TGTGCCAGCAGTTTCGGCAGGGGACCCTACGAGCAGTACTTC. As protein: CASSFGRGPYEQYF. J is TRBJ2-7 and V is TRBV12-3 or TRBV12-4; possible D gene TRBD1, 6 bases. The V and J ends lost 3 bases and 2 bases respectively, with 11 bases between them. This CDR3 comprises 14 residues.

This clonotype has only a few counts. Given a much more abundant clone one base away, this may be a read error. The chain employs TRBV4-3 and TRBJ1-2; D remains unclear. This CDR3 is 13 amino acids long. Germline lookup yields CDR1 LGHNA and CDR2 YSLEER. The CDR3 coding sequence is TGCGCCAGCGGCCAAGGAGGCAGCTATGGCTACACCTTC. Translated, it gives CASGQGGSYGYTF.

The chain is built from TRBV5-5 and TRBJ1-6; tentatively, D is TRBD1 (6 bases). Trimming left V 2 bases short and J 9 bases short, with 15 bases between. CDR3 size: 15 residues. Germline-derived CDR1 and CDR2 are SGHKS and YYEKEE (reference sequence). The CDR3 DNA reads TGTGCCAGCAGCTTAGCGGGCAGGGGTGCTTCACCCCTCCACTTT. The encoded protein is CASSLAGRGASPLHF.

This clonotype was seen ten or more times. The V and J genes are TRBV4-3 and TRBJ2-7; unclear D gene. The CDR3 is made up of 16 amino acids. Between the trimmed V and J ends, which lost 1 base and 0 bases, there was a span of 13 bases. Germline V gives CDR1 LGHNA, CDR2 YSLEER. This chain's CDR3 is CASSQVTQPSSYEQYF. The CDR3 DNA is TGCGCCAGCAGCCAAGTAACACAGCCAAGCTCCTACGAGCAGTACTTC.

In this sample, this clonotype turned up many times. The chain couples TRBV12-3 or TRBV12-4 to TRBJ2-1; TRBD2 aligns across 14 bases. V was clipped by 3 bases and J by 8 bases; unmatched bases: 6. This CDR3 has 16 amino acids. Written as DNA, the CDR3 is TGTGCCAGCAGTTTCGGGACTAGCGGGGGATGGTATGAGCAGTTCTTC. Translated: CASSFGTSGGWYEQFF.

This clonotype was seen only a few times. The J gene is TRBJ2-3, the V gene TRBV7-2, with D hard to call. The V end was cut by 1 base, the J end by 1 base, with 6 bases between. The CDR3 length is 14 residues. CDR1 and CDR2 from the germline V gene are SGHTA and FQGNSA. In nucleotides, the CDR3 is TGTGCCAGCAGCTTAGACACGGGCACAGATACGCAGTATTTT. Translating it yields CASSLDTGTDTQYF.

Here the CDR3 DNA reads TGTGCCAGCAACCCGACAGCGACTAACTATGGCTACACCTTC. This codes for CASNPTATNYGYTF. V usage is TRBV9 and J usage is TRBJ1-2; TRBD1 is a possible D gene (5 bases). This CDR3 is built from 14 residues. Between the trimmed V and J ends, which lost 6 bases and 0 bases, there was a span of 12 bases. Germline V gene sequence: CDR1 SGDLS, CDR2 YYNGEE.

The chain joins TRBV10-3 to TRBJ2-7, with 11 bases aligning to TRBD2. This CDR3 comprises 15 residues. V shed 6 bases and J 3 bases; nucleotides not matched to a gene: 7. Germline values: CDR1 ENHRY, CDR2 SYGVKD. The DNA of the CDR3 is TGTGCCATCAGACCTACTAGCGGGAGCGTCTACGAGCAGTACTTC. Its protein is CAIRPTSGSVYEQYF.